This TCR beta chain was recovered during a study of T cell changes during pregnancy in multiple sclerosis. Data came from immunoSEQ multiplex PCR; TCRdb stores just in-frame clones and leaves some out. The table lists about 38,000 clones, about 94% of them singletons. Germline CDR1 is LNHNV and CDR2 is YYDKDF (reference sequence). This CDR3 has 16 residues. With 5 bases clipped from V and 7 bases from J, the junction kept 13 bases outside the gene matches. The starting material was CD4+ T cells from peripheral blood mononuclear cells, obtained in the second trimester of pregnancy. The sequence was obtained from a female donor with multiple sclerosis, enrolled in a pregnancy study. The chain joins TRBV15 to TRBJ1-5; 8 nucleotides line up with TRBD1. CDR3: CATSGRPDRGEQPQHF. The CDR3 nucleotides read TGTGCCACCAGCGGTAGACCTGACAGGGGAGAACAGCCCCAGCATTTT.